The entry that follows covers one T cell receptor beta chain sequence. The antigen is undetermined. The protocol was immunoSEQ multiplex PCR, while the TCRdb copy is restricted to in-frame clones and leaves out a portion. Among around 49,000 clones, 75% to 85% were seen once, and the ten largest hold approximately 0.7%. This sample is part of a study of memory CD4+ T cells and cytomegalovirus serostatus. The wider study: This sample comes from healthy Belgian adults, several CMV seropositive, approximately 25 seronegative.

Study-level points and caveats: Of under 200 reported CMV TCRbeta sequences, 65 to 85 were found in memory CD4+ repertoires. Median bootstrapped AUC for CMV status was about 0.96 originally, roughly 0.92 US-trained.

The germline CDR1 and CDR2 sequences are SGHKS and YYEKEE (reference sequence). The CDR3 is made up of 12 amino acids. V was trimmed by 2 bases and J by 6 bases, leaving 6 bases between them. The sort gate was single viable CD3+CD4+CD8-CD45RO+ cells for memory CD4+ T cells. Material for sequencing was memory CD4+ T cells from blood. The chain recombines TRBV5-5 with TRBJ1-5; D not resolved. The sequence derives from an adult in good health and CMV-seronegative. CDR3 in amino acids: CASSLRGQPQHF. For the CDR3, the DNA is TGTGCCAGCAGCTTACGAGGTCAGCCCCAGCATTTT.